These 22 T cell receptor beta chains were sequenced from one sample in a study of beta chain features in type 1 diabetes. Of the isolated RNA, all was reverse transcribed, and so the sequenced material was expressed TCRB transcripts. Sequencing used immunoSEQ multiplex PCR; TCRdb keeps in-frame clones, though not all of them. The table shows some 500,000 clones, with over 9.5% occurring only once. Sample: naive CD4+ T cells from blood. These receptors were collected from a woman between 18 and 30 years old in good health.

This clone was detected only a few times. The chain uses TRBV7-2 and TRBJ1-4; D gene ambiguous. Germline loops: CDR1 SGHTA, CDR2 FQGNSA. The CDR3 is made up of 15 amino acids. V gave up 3 bases and J gave up 0 bases, with 8 bases separating them. The CDR3 loop reads CASSLSATTNEKLFF. CDR3 in DNA: TGTGCCAGCAGCTTGTCGGCAACAACTAATGAAAAACTGTTTTTT.

This clone occurred a few times. V and J are TRBV5-4 and TRBJ2-3; D possibly corresponds to TRBD2 (5 bases). The V gene's germline CDR1 is SGHNT and CDR2 YYREEE (reference sequence). The CDR3 totals 12 residues. V was shortened by 4 bases and J by 6 bases, with 9 bases between the two germline ends. The CDR3 here is CASSPRVDTQYF. Written as DNA, the CDR3 is TGTGCCAGCAGCCCGAGGGTGGATACGCAGTATTTT. The variable domain in full, with the rest retrieved from reference TRBV5-4 and TRBJ2-3, is ETGVTQSPTHLIKTRGQQVTLRCSSQSGHNTVSWYQQALGQGPQFIFQYYREEENGRGNFPPRFSGLQFPNYSSELNVNALELDDSALYLCASSPRVDTQYFGPGTRLTVL.

This clone was observed a few times. The J gene is TRBJ1-1, the V gene TRBV25-1; the D is unclear. Germline values: CDR1 MGHDK, CDR2 SYGVNS. The CDR3 spans 15 residues. The V end was cut by 2 bases, the J end by 8 bases, with 18 bases between. CDR3 region: CASSESGSFKREAFF. CDR3 sequence (DNA): TGTGCCAGCAGTGAAAGCGGATCCTTCAAGAGGGAAGCTTTCTTT.

V is TRBV15 and J is TRBJ1-4; D perhaps matches TRBD1 (6 bases). Trimming pared 3 bases from V and 7 bases from J, leaving 12 bases between. Germline V gives CDR1 LNHNV, CDR2 YYDKDF (reference sequence). CDR3 size: 14 residues. The DNA for the CDR3 is TGTGCCACCAGCAGTGGGACAAGGAGTGAAAAACTGTTTTTT. It yields the protein CATSSGTRSEKLFF.

This clone was detected a few times. The rearrangement links TRBV29-1 to TRBJ2-2; tentative D call: TRBD1 (5 bases). This CDR3 comprises 13 residues. V lost 4 bases and J lost 4, with 10 bases in between. Looked up from germline, CDR1 is SQVTM and CDR2 is ANQGSEA. CDR3 nucleotides: TGCAGCGTTGGGGAAGGGGCCACCGGGGAGCTGTTTTTT. The encoded protein is CSVGEGATGELFF.

This clone has just a few counts. This rearrangement joins TRBV4-3 to TRBJ2-7; D is unclear. Germline assignment: CDR1 LGHNA and CDR2 YSLEER. There are 14 residues in the CDR3. V lost 0 bases and J 7 bases, leaving 13 bases between the germline ends. CDR3 bases: TGCGCCAGCAGCCAAGAGAACAGCGTTTATGAGCAGTACTTC. Its protein is CASSQENSVYEQYF.

The chain is built from TRBV28 and TRBJ2-7; D remains unclear. This CDR3 comprises 17 residues. Trimming took off 2 bases at V and 5 bases at J, with 22 bases between the two ends. The germline V gene encodes CDR1 MDHEN and CDR2 SYDVKM. The CDR3 sequence is CASSLRDLRRLGHEQYF. CDR3 nucleotide sequence: TGTGCCAGCAGTTTACGCGACCTAAGGCGGCTAGGACACGAGCAGTACTTC.

This clone turned up a few times. In DNA form, the CDR3 reads TGTGCCAGTAGGGAGCTAGCGGGAGCGTCCTACGAGCAGTACTTC. Encoded protein: CASRELAGASYEQYF. The chain couples TRBV19 to TRBJ2-7; TRBD2 matches at 10 bases. CDR1 and CDR2 from the germline V gene are LNHDA and SQIVND (reference sequence). The length of the CDR3 is 15 residues. The V segment lost 6 bases and the J segment 1 base; nucleotides outside the gene matches: 6.

On this clone itself: Distinct nucleotide sequences in the sample also encode this CDR3. The gene calls are TRBV5-4 and TRBJ2-5; D ambiguous. Germline CDR1 and CDR2: SGHNT and YYREEE (reference sequence). CDR3 length: 14 residues. V lost 0 bases to trimming and J lost 0 bases, with 6 bases between them. CDR3 bases: TGTGCCAGCAGCTTGGGGGTGAACCAAGAGACCCAGTACTTC. Its translation is CASSLGVNQETQYF.

The chain combines TRBV28 with TRBJ2-7; possibly TRBD1 for D (5 bases). The CDR3 loop spans 14 amino acids. Trimming removed 2 bases from V and 3 bases from J, with 11 bases in between. The germline gives CDR1 MDHEN, CDR2 SYDVKM. CDR3 sequence (DNA): TGTGCCAGCAGTTTAGCCAGGGTGGACTACGAGCAGTACGTC. It yields the protein CASSLARVDYEQYV.

The V call is TRBV6-5, the J call TRBJ2-7, with 8 bases lining up with TRBD2. The CDR3 sequence is 15 residues long. V lost 5 bases, J lost 3 bases, and 9 bases stayed unmatched. The germline V gene encodes CDR1 MNHEY and CDR2 SVGAGI. The CDR3 is CASSGRAGALYEQYV. DNA of the CDR3: TGTGCCAGCAGTGGGAGAGCGGGGGCCCTCTACGAGCAGTACGTC.

This rearrangement joins TRBV2 to TRBJ1-2, with D perhaps matching TRBD1 (5 bases). V lost 4 bases to trimming and J lost 8 bases, with 17 bases between them. Germline values: CDR1 SNHLY, CDR2 FYNNEI. CDR3 size: 14 residues. CDR3 DNA sequence: TGTGCCAGCAGTGCCGGCAGGGCTATCGGGGGCTACACCTTC. Translating gives CASSAGRAIGGYTF.

The V call is TRBV20-1, the J call TRBJ2-4; D remains ambiguous. V gave up 2 bases and J gave up 7 bases, with 6 bases separating them. Germline V gives CDR1 DFQATT, CDR2 SNEGSKA (reference sequence). The CDR3 has 11 residues. The CDR3 nucleotides are TGCAGTGCTAGATTAGCTAACATTCAGTACTTC. Protein: CSARLANIQYF.

This clone was found a few times. A read error may account for a junction end that differs from germline. In the same sample, other DNA sequences code for this CDR3. The rearrangement joins TRBV20-1 to TRBJ1-1; D is ambiguous. Germline lookup yields CDR1 DFQATT and CDR2 SNEGSKA (reference sequence). CDR3 length: 10 residues. CDR3 region: CSAGDTEAFF. Written as DNA, the CDR3 is TGCAGTGCTGGAGACACTGAAGCTTTCTTT.

The rearrangement links TRBV30 to TRBJ1-2; D gene ambiguous. V was cut by 4 bases and J by 4 bases, with 10 bases left in between. The CDR3 consists of 12 residues. Germline assignment: CDR1 GTSNPN and CDR2 SVGIG (reference sequence). CDR3 sequence (DNA): TGTGCCTGGACCGGGTCGGCCTATGGCTACACCTTC. As protein: CAWTGSAYGYTF.

The chain has TRBV25-1 and TRBJ2-1; a possible D gene is TRBD2 (5 bases). The V end lost 2 bases, the J end lost 7 bases, and 12 bases lay between the germline ends. Germline CDR1 and CDR2: MGHDK and SYGVNS. The CDR3 runs 14 residues. CDR3 loop: CASSEPAGRNEQFF. The CDR3 DNA reads as TGTGCCAGCAGTGAACCGGCGGGTAGGAATGAGCAGTTCTTC.

This clone was recorded a few times. Other DNA sequences in the sample encode the same CDR3. The J gene is TRBJ2-6, the V gene TRBV7-2; D not certain. CDR3 length equals 15 residues. Trimming pared 3 bases from V and 0 bases from J, leaving 6 bases between. The V gene's germline CDR1 is SGHTA and CDR2 FQGNSA. In nucleotides, the CDR3 is TGTGCCAGCAGCTTCAGCGTCTCTGGGGCCAACGTCCTGACTTTC. Protein product: CASSFSVSGANVLTF.

The rearrangement links TRBV27 to TRBJ2-5; 7 positions match TRBD2. CDR1 is MNHEY and CDR2 is SMNVEV in the germline V gene (reference sequence). Trimming cost V 2 bases and J 1 base; bases outside gene matches: 7. The CDR3 covers 16 residues. The CDR3 sequence: CASSLRRGIPQETQYF. CDR3 in DNA: TGTGCCAGCAGTTTAAGGCGGGGGATACCCCAAGAGACCCAGTACTTC.

The rearrangement joins TRBV4-2 to TRBJ2-5; the D gene could be TRBD1 or TRBD2 (6 bases each). The CDR3 has 17 residues. Trimming removed 0 bases from V and 2 bases from J, with 16 bases in between. Per germline, CDR1 LGHNA and CDR2 YNFKEQ. The CDR3 DNA sequence: TGTGCCAGCAGCCAAGACCGGCGGGGTAGGGGGCAAGAGACCCAGTACTTC. It translates to CASSQDRRGRGQETQYF.

The chain has TRBV7-9 and TRBJ2-1, with D unresolved. The CDR3 covers 13 residues. Germline CDR1 is SEHNR and CDR2 is FQNEAQ (reference sequence). V was shortened by 5 bases and J by 7 bases, with 12 bases between the two germline ends. The CDR3 DNA follows: TGTGCCAGCAGCCCTTGGACCGTAAATGAGCAGTTCTTC. It specifies CASSPWTVNEQFF.

The chain combines TRBV5-1 with TRBJ2-7; a weak D match, TRBD2 (6 bases). The CDR3 totals 14 residues. Germline CDR1 and CDR2: SGHRS and YFSETQ. Trimming cost V 0 bases and J 2 bases, with 9 bases left between them. In nucleotides, the CDR3 is TGCGCCAGCAGCTTGGTGGGGGGTACCTACGAGCAGTACGTC. It yields the protein CASSLVGGTYEQYV.

This clone came up a few times. CDR3 coding DNA: TGCAGTGCTAGTTCCGGACTAAAGCAGTTCTTC. It codes for CSASSGLKQFF. The chain combines TRBV20-1 with TRBJ2-1; weak D call: TRBD2 (6 bases). This CDR3 has 11 amino acids. The V gene lost 3 bases and the J gene lost 11 bases, with 11 bases spanning the gap. Germline CDR1 is DFQATT and CDR2 is SNEGSKA (reference sequence).